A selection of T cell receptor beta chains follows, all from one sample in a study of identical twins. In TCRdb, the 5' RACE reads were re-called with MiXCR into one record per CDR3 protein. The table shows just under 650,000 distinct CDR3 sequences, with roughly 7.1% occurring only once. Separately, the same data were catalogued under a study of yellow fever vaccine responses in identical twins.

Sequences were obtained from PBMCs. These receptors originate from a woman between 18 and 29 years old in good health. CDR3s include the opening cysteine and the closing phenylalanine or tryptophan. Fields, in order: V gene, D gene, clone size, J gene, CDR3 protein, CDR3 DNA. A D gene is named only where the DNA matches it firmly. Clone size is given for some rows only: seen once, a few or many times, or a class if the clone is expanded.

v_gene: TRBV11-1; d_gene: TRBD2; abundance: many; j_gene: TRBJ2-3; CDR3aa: CASSMRLAGGRSTDTQYF; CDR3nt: TGTGCCAGCAGCATGAGACTAGCGGGAGGGAGAAGCACAGATACGCAGTATTTT
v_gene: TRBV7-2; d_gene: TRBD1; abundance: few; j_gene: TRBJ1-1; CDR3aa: CASSLGGTGGAEAFF; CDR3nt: TGTGCCAGCAGCTTAGGAGGGACAGGGGGCGCTGAAGCTTTCTTT
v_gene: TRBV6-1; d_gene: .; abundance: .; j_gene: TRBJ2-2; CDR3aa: CASSIQGTGGGELFF; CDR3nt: TGTGCCAGCAGCATTCAGGGGACTGGTGGCGGGGAGCTGTTTTTT
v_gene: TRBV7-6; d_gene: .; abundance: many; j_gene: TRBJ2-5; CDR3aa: CASSLIRGLQETQYF; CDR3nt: TGTGCCAGCAGCTTAATCCGGGGGCTCCAAGAGACCCAGTACTTC
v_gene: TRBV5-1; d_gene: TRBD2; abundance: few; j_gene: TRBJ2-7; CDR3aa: CASSLGREAYEQYF; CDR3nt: TGCGCCAGCAGCTTGGGTCGGGAGGCCTACGAGCAGTACTTC
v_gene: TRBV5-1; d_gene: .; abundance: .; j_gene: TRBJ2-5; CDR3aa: CASSLAPGVKETQYF; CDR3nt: TGCGCCAGCAGCTTGGCCCCGGGGGTCAAAGAGACCCAGTACTTC
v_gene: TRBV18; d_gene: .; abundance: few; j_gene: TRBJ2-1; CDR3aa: CASSPRTGGTNEQFF; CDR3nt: TGTGCCAGCTCACCACGGACTGGAGGGACTAATGAGCAGTTCTTC
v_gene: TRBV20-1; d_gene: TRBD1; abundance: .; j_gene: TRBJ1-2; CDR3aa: CSAGTGDYGYTF; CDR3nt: TGCAGTGCTGGGACAGGGGACTATGGCTACACCTTC
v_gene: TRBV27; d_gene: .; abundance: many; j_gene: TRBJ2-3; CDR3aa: CASSYRVTDTQYF; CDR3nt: TGTGCCAGCAGTTATCGGGTCACAGATACGCAGTATTTT
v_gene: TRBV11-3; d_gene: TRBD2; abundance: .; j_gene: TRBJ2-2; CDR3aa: CASGILSGGDGELFF; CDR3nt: TGTGCCAGCGGAATCTTGTCGGGAGGGGACGGGGAGCTGTTTTTT
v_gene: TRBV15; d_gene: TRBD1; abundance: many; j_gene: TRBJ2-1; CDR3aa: CATSLRTGVTTYNEQFF; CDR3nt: TGTGCCACCAGCCTACGGACAGGAGTAACAACCTACAATGAGCAGTTCTTC
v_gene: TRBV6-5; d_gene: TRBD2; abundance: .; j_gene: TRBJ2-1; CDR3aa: CASSYSVLAGEVDEQFF; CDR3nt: TGTGCCAGCAGTTATTCGGTGTTAGCGGGGGAGGTGGATGAGCAGTTCTTC
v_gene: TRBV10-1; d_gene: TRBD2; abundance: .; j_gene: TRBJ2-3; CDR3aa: CASSESGSTRGTQYF; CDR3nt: TGCGCCAGCAGTGAAAGCGGGAGTACGCGGGGGACGCAGTATTTT
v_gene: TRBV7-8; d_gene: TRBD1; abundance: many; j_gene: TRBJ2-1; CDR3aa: CASSLFGTGAYNEQFF; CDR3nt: TGTGCCAGCAGCTTATTCGGGACAGGGGCCTACAATGAGCAGTTCTTC
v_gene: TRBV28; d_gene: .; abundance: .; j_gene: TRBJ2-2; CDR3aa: CASTFSGELFF; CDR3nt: TGTGCCAGCACCTTTTCCGGGGAGCTGTTTTTT
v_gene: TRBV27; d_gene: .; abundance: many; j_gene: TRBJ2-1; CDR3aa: CASATAGAGQNNEQFF; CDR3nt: TGTGCCAGCGCGACTGCCGGGGCCGGACAAAACAATGAGCAGTTCTTC
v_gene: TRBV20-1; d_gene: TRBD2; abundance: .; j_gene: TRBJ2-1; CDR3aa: CCAPGLAGVRGNEQFF; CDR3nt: TGCTGTGCCCCCGGACTAGCGGGAGTTAGGGGGAATGAGCAGTTCTTC
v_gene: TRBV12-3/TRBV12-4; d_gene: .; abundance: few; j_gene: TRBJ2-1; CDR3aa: CASRPILGGNEQFF; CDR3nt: TGTGCCAGCAGGCCCATTCTGGGTGGCAATGAGCAGTTCTTC
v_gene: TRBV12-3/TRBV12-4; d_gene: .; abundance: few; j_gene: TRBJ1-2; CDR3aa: CATARADSNYGYTF; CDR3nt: TGTGCCACCGCTCGCGCAGACTCTAACTATGGCTACACCTTC
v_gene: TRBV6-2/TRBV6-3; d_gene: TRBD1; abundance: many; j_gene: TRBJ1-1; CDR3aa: CASRRQGGGTEAFF; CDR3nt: TGTGCCAGCCGACGACAGGGAGGAGGTACTGAAGCTTTCTTT
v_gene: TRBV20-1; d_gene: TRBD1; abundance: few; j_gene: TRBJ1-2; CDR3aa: CSALQGVYGYTF; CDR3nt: TGCAGTGCTCTACAGGGGGTCTATGGCTACACCTTC
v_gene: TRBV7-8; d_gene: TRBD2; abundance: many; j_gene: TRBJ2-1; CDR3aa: CASSLRTSYEQFF; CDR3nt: TGTGCCAGCAGCCTAAGGACTAGTTATGAGCAGTTCTTC
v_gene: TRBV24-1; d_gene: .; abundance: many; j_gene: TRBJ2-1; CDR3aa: CATSDSLGRQFF; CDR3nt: TGTGCCACCAGTGATTCCTTGGGGCGCCAGTTCTTC
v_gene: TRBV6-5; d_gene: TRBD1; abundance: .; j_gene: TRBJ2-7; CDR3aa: CASSYRDRGLYEQYF; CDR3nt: TGTGCCAGCAGTTACCGGGACAGGGGGCTATACGAGCAGTACTTC
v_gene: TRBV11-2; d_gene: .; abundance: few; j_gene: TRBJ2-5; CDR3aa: CASSFGSGVAETQYF; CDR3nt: TGTGCCAGCAGCTTCGGCTCGGGGGTAGCAGAGACCCAGTACTTC
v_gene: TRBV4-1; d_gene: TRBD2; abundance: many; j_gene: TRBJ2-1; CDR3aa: CASSSGWAERERYNEQFF; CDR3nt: TGCGCCAGCAGCTCCGGGTGGGCTGAGCGGGAAAGGTACAATGAGCAGTTCTTC
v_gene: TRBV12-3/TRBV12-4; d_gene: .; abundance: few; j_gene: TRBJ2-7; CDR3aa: CASSLALGRNVYEQYF; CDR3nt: TGTGCCAGCAGTTTAGCCCTTGGGCGGAACGTCTACGAGCAGTACTTC
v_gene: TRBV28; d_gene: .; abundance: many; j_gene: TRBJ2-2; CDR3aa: CASSLFIEGTGELFF; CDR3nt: TGTGCCAGCAGTTTGTTCATAGAAGGTACCGGGGAGCTGTTTTTT
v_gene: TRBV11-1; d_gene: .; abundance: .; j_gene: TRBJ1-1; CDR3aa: CASSFTESNTEAFF; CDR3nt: TGTGCCAGCAGCTTTACAGAGAGCAACACTGAAGCTTTCTTT